These T cell receptor beta chains were read from a single sample in a study of blood T cell repertoires in COVID-19. Some clones are missing from TCRdb's copy, which holds only in-frame ones; the method was immunoSEQ multiplex PCR. The sample has approximately 300,000 clones, just under 85% seen once; the top ten hold over 3.5%. The source material was peripheral blood. Source of these receptors: a woman aged 45-59 years with active or convalescent COVID-19. CDR3s include the opening cysteine and the closing phenylalanine or tryptophan. D genes are given only for firm matches. Not all rows give a size; the values are once, few, many and, for expanded clones, a class.

j_gene | d_gene | v_gene | abundance | CDR3aa | CDR3nt
TRBJ2-1 | TRBD2 | TRBV2 | - | CASSPGLATNEQFF | TGTGCCAGCAGCCCGGGACTAGCTACGAATGAGCAGTTCTTC
TRBJ1-1 | TRBD1 | TRBV19 | - | CASSRRAGTTGLNTEAFF | TGTGCCAGTAGTCGCAGGGCGGGTACGACAGGGTTGAACACTGAAGCTTTCTTT
TRBJ1-6 | - | TRBV2 | - | CASSGTVVGVSPLHF | TGTGCCAGCAGTGGGACGGTAGTAGGGGTTTCACCCCTCCACTTT
TRBJ2-7 | - | TRBV7-8 | - | CASRLSHREDYEQYF | TGTGCCAGCAGGTTATCGCACAGGGAAGACTACGAGCAGTACTTC
TRBJ2-5 | - | TRBV30 | - | CAWSPMSQGWETQYF | TGTGCCTGGAGCCCAATGTCCCAGGGGTGGGAGACCCAGTACTTC
TRBJ2-5 | TRBD2 | TRBV20-1 | - | CSASVGREAQYF | TGCAGTGCCAGTGTGGGGAGGGAGGCCCAGTACTTC
TRBJ2-3 | TRBD2 | TRBV6-5 | - | CASTGLAAYTQYF | TGTGCCAGCACCGGACTAGCGGCCTATACGCAGTATTTT
TRBJ2-3 | - | TRBV10-3 | - | CAIRGGAASTDTQYF | TGTGCCATCCGAGGCGGCGCCGCTAGCACAGATACGCAGTATTTT
TRBJ1-1 | TRBD1 | TRBV7-9 | - | CASSLRTWDRAKNTEAFF | TGTGCCAGCAGCTTAAGGACCTGGGACAGGGCGAAGAACACTGAAGCTTTCTTT
TRBJ2-5 | - | TRBV10-3 | - | CAISEQTAKETQYF | TGTGCCATCAGTGAGCAGACAGCTAAAGAGACCCAGTACTTC
TRBJ2-7 | TRBD1 | TRBV18 | - | CASSPKDRGYEQYF | TGTGCCAGCTCACCAAAGGACAGGGGCTACGAGCAGTACTTC
TRBJ1-5 | - | TRBV6-1 | - | CASSEQGPGPNQPQHF | TGTGCCAGCAGTGAACAGGGGCCGGGGCCCAATCAGCCCCAGCATTTT
TRBJ2-5 | - | TRBV20-1 | - | CSAARETQYF | TGCAGTGCTGCACGGGAGACCCAGTACTTC
TRBJ2-5 | - | TRBV2 | - | CASSLGGFRYQETQYF | TGTGCCAGCAGTTTGGGCGGGTTCCGTTACCAAGAGACCCAGTACTTC
TRBJ1-1 | TRBD1 | TRBV5-1 | once | CASSLSDRGLGNTEAFF | TGCGCCAGCAGCTTGTCTGACAGGGGATTAGGAAACACTGAAGCTTTCTTT
TRBJ2-5 | - | TRBV19 | - | CASSIVTVQETQYF | TGTGCCAGTAGTATAGTGACAGTCCAAGAGACCCAGTACTTC
TRBJ1-5 | TRBD1 | TRBV9 | - | CASSFQGARGQPQHF | TGTGCCAGCAGCTTCCAGGGGGCGCGCGGTCAGCCCCAGCATTTT
TRBJ2-3 | - | TRBV21-1 | - | CASSPGGGTQYF | TGTGCCAGCAGCCCGGGGGGGGGTACGCAGTATTTT
TRBJ2-7 | TRBD1 | TRBV5-1 | - | CASSVGTGANEQYF | TGCGCCAGCAGCGTAGGGACAGGGGCCAACGAGCAGTACTTC
TRBJ2-7 | - | TRBV6-5 | - | CASEPRSGGEQYF | TGTGCCAGCGAGCCTCGATCTGGAGGCGAGCAGTACTTC
TRBJ2-5 | TRBD2 | TRBV11-2 | few | CASSLGAGRHMAQYF | TGTGCCAGCAGCCTCGGAGCGGGGCGGCACATGGCCCAGTACTTC
TRBJ2-3 | TRBD2 | TRBV29-1 | once | CSVEGAGVRTDTQYF | TGCAGCGTTGAAGGAGCGGGAGTTCGCACAGATACGCAGTATTTT
TRBJ2-7 | - | TRBV11-2 | - | CASSLLRTPPNEQYF | TGTGCCAGCAGCTTACTCCGGACACCTCCCAACGAGCAGTACTTC
TRBJ2-7 | TRBD1 | TRBV5-1 | once | CASSTRQGATYEQYF | TGCGCCAGCAGCACACGACAGGGGGCTACCTACGAGCAGTACTTC
TRBJ2-3 | TRBD2 | TRBV2 | - | CASIQREGRDTQYF | TGTGCCAGCATCCAGCGGGAGGGCCGAGATACGCAGTATTTT
TRBJ1-2 | TRBD1 | TRBV19 | - | CASSIPGQGNYGYTF | TGTGCCAGTAGTATTCCGGGACAGGGAAACTATGGCTACACCTTC